The 30 T cell receptor beta chains below all came from one sample that was sequenced in a study of T cells expressing NK-cell markers (dated by TCRdb to about 2020). Library preparation used 5' RACE. Data came from an Illumina HiSeq 2000. TCRdb reprocessed the raw reads; every CDR3 protein sequence is a single record, and DNA is not supplied. The sample's own table lists about 300,000 distinct CDR3 sequences. The ten biggest clones cover 3.5% to 5% of the sample. The sequenced material came from blood T cells: a sorted CD56 or NKG2C T cell subset, CD4+ or CD8+ T cells, or bulk PBMC T cells (not recorded which). The source is a woman between 18 and 75 years old in good health.

The chain recombines TRBV6-2 or TRBV6-3 with TRBJ2-1; the TRBD1 assignment by TCRdb is unverifiable without DNA. The V gene's germline CDR1 is MNHEY and CDR2 SVGEGT. CDR3 length equals 13 residues. CDR3 region: CASRRQGVNEQFF.

The chain links TRBV9 to TRBJ1-2; TCRdb's assignment of TRBD1 cannot be checked, as there is no DNA. The CDR3 totals 14 residues. Per germline, CDR1 SGDLS and CDR2 YYNGEE. CDR3 residues: CASSGDSFGAGYTF.

The chain is built from TRBV29-1 and TRBJ2-5. The CDR3 has 11 amino acids. The germline V gene encodes CDR1 SQVTM and CDR2 ANQGSEA. The CDR3 protein is CSVRQQETQYF.

This rearrangement joins TRBV6-2 or TRBV6-3 to TRBJ1-4. The CDR3 extends over 12 amino acids. The V gene's germline CDR1 is MNHEY and CDR2 SVGEGT. The CDR3 here is CASTTTNEKLFF.

The rearrangement links TRBV7-2 to TRBJ2-7; the TRBD1 assignment by TCRdb is unverifiable without DNA. Germline assignment: CDR1 SGHTA and CDR2 FQGNSA. CDR3 length: 12 amino acids. This CDR3 is CASSPPGPEQYF. Drawing the rest from reference TRBV7-2 and TRBJ2-7, the complete variable domain is GAGVSQSPSNKVTEKGKDVELRCDPISGHTALYWYRQSLGQGLEFLIYFQGNSAPDKSGLPSDRFSAERTGGSVSTLTIQRTQQEDSAVYLCASSPPGPEQYFGPGTRLTVT.

CDR3 sequence: CASSHRGFTEAFF. V is TRBV12-3 or TRBV12-4 and J is TRBJ1-1; there is no DNA to check the TCRdb D call of TRBD1. This CDR3 spans 13 amino acids.

This chain uses TRBV15 with TRBJ1-5. CDR3 size: 14 residues. From germline, CDR1 is LNHNV and CDR2 YYDKDF (reference sequence). The CDR3 region is CATSRGGPSQPQHF.

The chain joins TRBV7-2 to TRBJ1-2; the TCRdb call, TRBD1, lacks DNA for checking. This CDR3 spans 17 amino acids. Germline CDR1 reads SGHTA; CDR2 reads FQGNSA. The CDR3 loop reads CASSLVGTGGLSDGYTF. The complete variable domain, with remaining parts taken from reference TRBV7-2 and TRBJ1-2, reads GAGVSQSPSNKVTEKGKDVELRCDPISGHTALYWYRQSLGQGLEFLIYFQGNSAPDKSGLPSDRFSAERTGGSVSTLTIQRTQQEDSAVYLCASSLVGTGGLSDGYTFGSGTRLTVV.

V and J are TRBV5-5 and TRBJ1-4; TCRdb calls TRBD1, which cannot be checked without DNA. Germline V gives CDR1 SGHKS, CDR2 YYEKEE (reference sequence). The CDR3 spans 14 residues. This CDR3 reads CASSFPGSEEKLFF.

The rearrangement links TRBV28 to TRBJ2-1. This CDR3 has 12 amino acids. CDR1 MDHEN and CDR2 SYDVKM come from the germline V gene. This CDR3 is CASRPSSPEQFF.

This chain uses TRBV7-8 with TRBJ2-2; there is no DNA to check the TCRdb D call of TRBD1. The germline CDR1 and CDR2 sequences are SGHVS and FQNEAQ. This CDR3 is built from 14 residues. CDR3 residues: CASSLGQVGGELFF.

This sequence joins TRBV11-2 and TRBJ2-3; TCRdb reports TRBD2, a call that lacks DNA to check it against. Germline assignment: CDR1 SGHAT and CDR2 FQNNGV. This CDR3 comprises 18 residues. The CDR3 protein is CASSFGRGGRAGTDTQYF.

V usage is TRBV27 and J usage is TRBJ2-5; the TCRdb D gene call, TRBD1, has no DNA to confirm it. Germline CDR1 and CDR2: MNHEY and SMNVEV (reference sequence). The CDR3 runs to 13 residues. The CDR3 is CASSLSPWETQYF.

This chain connects TRBV28 to TRBJ1-3. The CDR3 is 14 residues long. The germline V gene encodes CDR1 MDHEN and CDR2 SYDVKM. The CDR3 sequence: CASSLPGPGNTIYF.

This sequence joins TRBV20-1 and TRBJ2-3; the TCRdb call, TRBD1, lacks DNA for checking. The CDR3 loop spans 13 amino acids. Per the germline V gene, CDR1 is DFQATT and CDR2 is SNEGSKA (reference sequence). CDR3 sequence reads: CSASIGGVDTQYF.

V and J are TRBV3-1 and TRBJ2-5; TCRdb selects TRBD2, and the lack of DNA leaves this call unchecked. This CDR3 is built from 17 residues. Germline CDR1 reads LGHDT; CDR2 reads YNNKEL (reference sequence). The CDR3: CASSIRTSASPQETQYF.

The V and J genes are TRBV20-1 and TRBJ2-7; TCRdb proposes TRBD2, but this gene call is untestable without DNA. The CDR3 has 13 amino acids. Per the germline V gene, CDR1 is DFQATT and CDR2 is SNEGSKA (reference sequence). The CDR3 loop is CSARDGTLYEQYF.

This chain uses TRBV28 with TRBJ2-2. The CDR3 consists of 13 residues. Germline-derived CDR1 and CDR2 are MDHEN and SYDVKM. The CDR3 loop reads CASSISIQPELFF.

The J gene is TRBJ2-7, the V gene TRBV18; the D call from TCRdb, TRBD2, cannot be confirmed without DNA. Looked up from germline, CDR1 is KGHSH and CDR2 is LQKENI. The length of the CDR3 is 15 residues. Here the CDR3 reads CASSPLLAGGDEQYF.

The chain recombines TRBV29-1 with TRBJ1-1; TCRdb names TRBD1, which stays unverified in the absence of DNA. Germline CDR1 SQVTM, CDR2 ANQGSEA. The CDR3 has 13 residues. CDR3 amino acids: CSVDFMRGTEAFF.

This chain uses TRBV20-1 with TRBJ1-1; there is no DNA to check the TCRdb D call of TRBD1. The germline CDR1 and CDR2 sequences are DFQATT and SNEGSKA (reference sequence). This CDR3 comprises 15 residues. This chain's CDR3 is CSARVLEDRNTEAFF.

J is TRBJ2-7 and V is TRBV6-2 or TRBV6-3. Germline CDR1 MNHEY, CDR2 SVGEGT. The CDR3 consists of 14 residues. CDR3 loop: CASSSPRGSYEQYF.

The chain has TRBV20-1 and TRBJ2-7. Germline lookup yields CDR1 DFQATT and CDR2 SNEGSKA (reference sequence). The CDR3 is 11 amino acids. This CDR3 is CSLGRSYEQYF.

The rearrangement links TRBV12-3 or TRBV12-4 to TRBJ1-2. The CDR3 is 13 residues long. CDR3 sequence reads: CASSLAESYGYTF.

The J gene is TRBJ1-3, the V gene TRBV27. The CDR3 is 17 amino acids. Germline CDR1 MNHEY, CDR2 SMNVEV (reference sequence). CDR3 sequence: CASSPRGVLFSGNTIYF.

CDR3 region: CASSHGDSGANVLTF. The rearrangement uses TRBV5-1 and TRBJ2-6. CDR1 is SGHRS, CDR2 YFSETQ, per germline. The length of the CDR3 is 15 residues.

The CDR3 region is CASQGGGSTYGYTF. The chain is built from TRBV28 and TRBJ1-2; TCRdb names TRBD1, which stays unverified in the absence of DNA. Per the germline V gene, CDR1 is MDHEN and CDR2 is SYDVKM. The CDR3 is 14 amino acids.

The chain employs TRBV7-2 and TRBJ2-3. The germline V gene encodes CDR1 SGHTA and CDR2 FQGNSA. CDR3 length: 14 residues. CDR3 protein: CASSSGVLTDTQYF.

The chain joins TRBV7-9 to TRBJ2-1; the D gene TCRdb calls, TRBD2, cannot be checked with no DNA. The CDR3 has 15 residues. CDR1 is SEHNR and CDR2 is FQNEAQ in the germline V gene (reference sequence). This CDR3 is CASSLDGLFVNEQFF.

V is TRBV12-3 or TRBV12-4 and J is TRBJ2-1; the D call of TRBD1 rests on TCRdb alone, since no DNA is present to check it. The CDR3 runs 13 residues. The CDR3 protein is CASSLGGGTEQFF.